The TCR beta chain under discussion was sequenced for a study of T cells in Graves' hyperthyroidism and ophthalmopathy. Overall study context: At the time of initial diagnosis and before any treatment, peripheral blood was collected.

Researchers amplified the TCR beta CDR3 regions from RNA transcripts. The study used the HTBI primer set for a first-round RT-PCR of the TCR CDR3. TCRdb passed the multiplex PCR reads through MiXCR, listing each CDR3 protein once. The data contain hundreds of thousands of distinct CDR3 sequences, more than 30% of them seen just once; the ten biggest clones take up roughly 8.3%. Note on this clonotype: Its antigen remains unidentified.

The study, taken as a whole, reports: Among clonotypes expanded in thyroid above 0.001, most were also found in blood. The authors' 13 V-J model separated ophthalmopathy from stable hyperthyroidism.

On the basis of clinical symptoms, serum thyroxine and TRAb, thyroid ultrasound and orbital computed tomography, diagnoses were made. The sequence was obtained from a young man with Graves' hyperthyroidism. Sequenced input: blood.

In DNA form, the CDR3 reads TGTGCCAGCAGTTCCCCCCTCGGGCAGGGCAGGGAGCAGTACTTC. Translating gives CASSSPLGQGREQYF. The chain joins TRBV6-6 to TRBJ2-7; TRBD1 might be the D (5 bases). In germline, CDR1 is MNHNY, CDR2 SVGAGI (reference sequence). V was trimmed by 4 bases and J by 7 bases, leaving 20 bases between them. This CDR3 region has 15 residues.